The 20 T cell receptor beta chains in this list originate from one sample, sequenced in a study of T cell responses to AZD1222 COVID-19 vaccine. Repertoires were generated with immunoSEQ multiplex PCR, while TCRdb's copy carries only in-frame clones and drops some. The sample consists of 250,000 to 300,000 clones, 90% to 95% of them appearing once. The source was peripheral blood, collected 28 days after the second AZD1222 dose. Every receptor here comes from an adult who received the AZD1222 COVID-19 vaccine.

The chain joins TRBV28 to TRBJ2-6, with D perhaps TRBD1 or TRBD2 (5 bases each). This CDR3 region has 15 residues. The V and J ends lost 5 bases and 4 bases respectively, with 12 bases between them. Germline assignment: CDR1 MDHEN and CDR2 SYDVKM. The CDR3, as DNA: TGTGCCAGCAGTCCCGGGGCGGCAGGGGCCAACGTCCTGACTTTC. Its translation: CASSPGAAGANVLTF. Drawing the rest from reference TRBV28 and TRBJ2-6, the complete variable domain is DVKVTQSSRYLVKRTGEKVFLECVQDMDHENMFWYRQDPGLGLRLIYFSYDVKMKEKGDIPEGYSVSREKKERFSLILESASTNQTSMYLCASSPGAAGANVLTFGAGSRLTVL.

This chain links TRBV28 with TRBJ1-5; 7 positions agree with TRBD1. With 6 bases clipped from V and 6 bases from J, the junction kept 5 bases outside the gene matches. This CDR3 is 13 amino acids long. Germline V gene data show CDR1 as MDHEN and CDR2 as SYDVKM. CDR3 in DNA: TGTGCCAGCAGGCTACCAGGGGGTCAGCCCCAGCATTTT. The encoded protein is CASRLPGGQPQHF. Full variable domain (missing parts from reference TRBV28 and TRBJ1-5): DVKVTQSSRYLVKRTGEKVFLECVQDMDHENMFWYRQDPGLGLRLIYFSYDVKMKEKGDIPEGYSVSREKKERFSLILESASTNQTSMYLCASRLPGGQPQHFGDGTRLSIL.

V gene TRBV5-1 combines with J gene TRBJ2-7, with 7 bases aligning to TRBD2. J lost 7 bases, V lost 0 bases, and 7 bases had no gene match. This CDR3 contains 14 residues. Germline V gene sequence: CDR1 SGHRS, CDR2 YFSETQ. For the CDR3, the DNA is TGCGCCAGCAGCTTGGCCGCTAGCGGTAGGGAGCAGTACTTC. Translating it yields CASSLAASGREQYF.

V gene TRBV27 combines with J gene TRBJ2-7, with 8 bases that match TRBD1. CDR3 length: 17 residues. The ends lost 6 bases at V and 2 bases at J; junction bases unmatched: 15. The V gene's germline CDR1 is MNHEY and CDR2 SMNVEV (reference sequence). Written as DNA, the CDR3 is TGTGCCAGCAGCCGAACTTTAAGACAGGGGAATACCTACGAGCAGTACTTC. Translating gives CASSRTLRQGNTYEQYF.

The chain joins TRBV5-1 to TRBJ1-4, with D uncertain. Trimming took 0 bases from V and 3 from J, leaving 3 bases between them. This CDR3 spans 13 amino acids. Germline V CDR1 and CDR2: SGHRS, YFSETQ. The DNA for the CDR3 is TGCGCCAGCAGCTTGGAGGCTAATGAAAAACTGTTTTTT. Protein product: CASSLEANEKLFF. Full variable domain (missing parts from reference TRBV5-1 and TRBJ1-4): KAGVTQTPRYLIKTRGQQVTLSCSPISGHRSVSWYQQTPGQGLQFLFEYFSETQRNKGNFPGRFSGRQFSNSRSEMNVSTLELGDSALYLCASSLEANEKLFFGSGTQLSVL.

The gene calls are TRBV20-1 and TRBJ2-3; D perhaps matches TRBD1 (6 bases). The germline V gene has CDR1 DFQATT and CDR2 SNEGSKA (reference sequence). Trimming pared 3 bases from V and 2 bases from J, leaving 12 bases between. This CDR3 region has 14 residues. CDR3 region: CSASGGGHTDTQYF. CDR3 nucleotides: TGCAGTGCTAGTGGGGGCGGGCACACAGATACGCAGTATTTT.

The chain has TRBV29-1 and TRBJ1-1, with D perhaps TRBD1 (6 bases). CDR3 length: 11 amino acids. Germline V gives CDR1 SQVTM, CDR2 ANQGSEA. V was clipped by 7 bases and J by 4 bases, with 10 bases between them. For the CDR3, the DNA is TGCAGCGGTGGACAGCGCACTGAAGCTTTCTTT. Translated: CSGGQRTEAFF.

This chain connects TRBV6-5 to TRBJ2-1; TRBD2 aligns across 10 bases. The V gene's germline CDR1 is MNHEY and CDR2 SVGAGI. V shed 4 bases, J shed 4 bases, and the junction held 7 bases outside the gene matches. CDR3 length: 16 amino acids. This CDR3 reads CASSSKRGGSYNEQFF. CDR3 nucleotide sequence: TGTGCCAGCAGTTCCAAGCGGGGGGGCTCTTACAATGAGCAGTTCTTC.

The V and J genes are TRBV5-1 and TRBJ2-1; D unresolved. The length of the CDR3 is 14 residues. From germline, CDR1 is SGHRS and CDR2 YFSETQ. V gave up 1 base and J gave up 0 bases, with 5 bases separating them. Written as DNA, the CDR3 is TGCGCCAGCAGCTTGTACAGCTCCTACAATGAGCAGTTCTTC. This translates into CASSLYSSYNEQFF.

The rearrangement links TRBV7-9 to TRBJ1-1; D gene unclear. The CDR3 is 15 amino acids. Trimming cost V 5 bases and J 1 base, with 14 bases left between them. CDR1 SEHNR and CDR2 FQNEAQ come from the germline V gene (reference sequence). The CDR3 reads CASSVGAGANTEAFF. CDR3 DNA: TGTGCCAGCAGCGTGGGAGCCGGCGCGAACACTGAAGCTTTCTTT. Full variable domain (outside the CDR3, taken from reference TRBV7-9 and TRBJ1-1): DTGVSQNPRHKITKRGQNVTFRCDPISEHNRLYWYRQTLGQGPEFLTYFQNEAQLEKSRLLSDRFSAERPKGSFSTLEIQRTEQGDSAMYLCASSVGAGANTEAFFGQGTRLTVV.

The rearrangement uses TRBV27 and TRBJ1-1; perhaps TRBD1 as D (6 bases). V dropped 5 bases and J dropped 1 base, with 11 bases sitting between them. The germline CDR1 and CDR2 sequences are MNHEY and SMNVEV (reference sequence). The CDR3 has 14 residues. CDR3 loop: CASSLRGGNTEAFF. CDR3 DNA sequence: TGTGCCAGCAGTCTCCGAGGGGGGAACACTGAAGCTTTCTTT.

This chain links TRBV7-9 with TRBJ1-5; maybe TRBD1 (5 bases). V was pared by 3 bases and J by 6 bases, with 18 bases between. The CDR3 has 16 amino acids. CDR1 SEHNR and CDR2 FQNEAQ come from the germline V gene (reference sequence). The CDR3 reads CASSFTVGASSQPQHF. CDR3 in DNA: TGTGCCAGCAGCTTCACGGTTGGGGCCTCCAGTCAGCCCCAGCATTTT.

Note on this clone: The sample holds other DNA sequences that translate to the same CDR3. The chain uses TRBV5-6 and TRBJ2-7, with D possibly TRBD1 on 5 matching bases. The V end lost 0 bases, the J end lost 1 base, and 8 bases lay between the germline ends. CDR1 is SGHDT, CDR2 YYEEEE, per germline. CDR3 length: 14 residues. CDR3 bases: TGTGCCAGCAGCTTGGCTCCAGGGTCCTACGAGCAGTACTTC. This gives the protein CASSLAPGSYEQYF.

The chain joins TRBV7-3 to TRBJ2-2; no firm D call. V was pared by 2 bases and J by 4 bases, with 11 bases between. The CDR3 is 15 amino acids. CDR1 SGHTA and CDR2 FQGTGA come from the germline V gene. The CDR3 region is CASSLQSGGTGELFF. As DNA, the CDR3 is TGTGCCAGCAGCTTACAGTCGGGCGGCACCGGGGAGCTGTTTTTT. Variable domain in full (rest from reference TRBV7-3 and TRBJ2-2): GAGVSQTPSNKVTEKGKYVELRCDPISGHTALYWYRQSLGQGPEFLIYFQGTGAADDSGLPNDRFFAVRPEGSVSTLKIQRTERGDSAVYLCASSLQSGGTGELFFGEGSRLTVL.

This clone came up once. Other DNA sequences of this sample code for an identical CDR3. V and J are TRBV5-4 and TRBJ2-5, with D perhaps matching TRBD2 (5 bases). V lost 2 bases and J lost 5, with 10 bases in between. CDR3 length: 13 amino acids. CDR1 and CDR2 (germline): SGHNT, YYREEE (reference sequence). Written as DNA, the CDR3 is TGTGCCAGCAGCTTTCGAGGGCGGGAGACCCAGTACTTC. Amino acids: CASSFRGRETQYF.

The chain employs TRBV27 and TRBJ2-1; D may be TRBD2 (6 bases). Germline-derived CDR1 and CDR2 are MNHEY and SMNVEV (reference sequence). The CDR3 is made up of 15 amino acids. With 5 bases removed from V and 4 bases from J, the gap between germline ends came to 15 bases. The CDR3 loop reads CASSRGGNRYNEQFF. CDR3 DNA: TGTGCCAGCAGTCGTGGGGGGAACCGGTACAATGAGCAGTTCTTC.

The rearrangement links TRBV19 to TRBJ1-6; D is perhaps TRBD1 (6 bases). CDR3 size: 13 residues. The V gene lost 6 bases and the J gene lost 10 bases, with 13 bases spanning the gap. Per germline, CDR1 LNHDA and CDR2 SQIVND (reference sequence). The CDR3 bases are TGTGCCAGTAGGGACAGTATAATATCACCCCTCCACTTT. This encodes CASRDSIISPLHF.

The chain joins TRBV6-5 to TRBJ1-2, with a possible D match to TRBD1 (5 bases). CDR1 is MNHEY, CDR2 SVGAGI, per germline. Trimming removed 4 bases at V and 4 bases at J, with 13 bases between. The CDR3 extends over 14 amino acids. The CDR3 sequence is CASSSGPSTYGYTF. The CDR3 DNA reads TGTGCCAGCAGTTCAGGGCCATCCACCTATGGCTACACCTTC.

This clone came up once. The chain uses TRBV6-2 or TRBV6-3 and TRBJ2-5; 10 bases are shared with TRBD2. Per germline, CDR1 MNHEY and CDR2 SVGEGT. The ends lost 6 bases at V and 4 bases at J; junction bases unmatched: 8. The length of the CDR3 is 15 residues. CDR3: CASSTTSGYPETQYF. CDR3 bases: TGTGCCAGCAGCACGACTAGCGGGTACCCAGAGACCCAGTACTTC.

V usage is TRBV6-5 and J usage is TRBJ2-2; 7 bases fit TRBD2. The germline gives CDR1 MNHEY, CDR2 SVGAGI. The ends lost 6 bases at V and 0 bases at J; junction bases unmatched: 4. The CDR3 has 15 residues. DNA of the CDR3: TGTGCCAGCAGAAGCGGGGCCTCGAACACCGGGGAGCTGTTTTTT. It translates to CASRSGASNTGELFF.